The sequence of this T cell receptor beta chain was determined in a study of regulatory T cells in long-lasting Graves disease. Investigators prepared the TCR beta libraries by applying iRepertoire HTBI primers and Arm-PCR of CDR3 regions. Each CDR3 protein gets one entry after TCRdb re-called the multiplex PCR reads with MiXCR. Altogether 390,000 or so distinct CDR3 sequences are present, about 12% being singletons, with the ten largest covering around 18%. Time point of the sample: newly diagnosed GD, antithyroid drugs for less than 3 months. RNA from PBMCs was the source of the TCR library. In addition, the sample was reused for a study of T cells in Graves' hyperthyroidism and ophthalmopathy. From that study: Patients counted as stable if ophthalmopathy did not develop within 18 months.

The specimen was peripheral blood mononuclear cells (PBMCs), collected at new diagnosis, from a patient treated with antithyroid drugs. This clonotype originated in a woman aged 18-30 years with Graves disease.

CDR3 loop: CSVADSRYEQYF. The CDR3 DNA follows: TGCAGCGTTGCCGACAGCCGCTACGAGCAGTACTTC. The chain carries TRBV29-1 and TRBJ2-7, with D maybe TRBD1 (5 bases). The germline V and J ends were trimmed by 4 bases and 3 bases, with 10 bases remaining between them. CDR1 and CDR2 from the germline V gene are SQVTM and ANQGSEA. The CDR3 extends over 12 amino acids.